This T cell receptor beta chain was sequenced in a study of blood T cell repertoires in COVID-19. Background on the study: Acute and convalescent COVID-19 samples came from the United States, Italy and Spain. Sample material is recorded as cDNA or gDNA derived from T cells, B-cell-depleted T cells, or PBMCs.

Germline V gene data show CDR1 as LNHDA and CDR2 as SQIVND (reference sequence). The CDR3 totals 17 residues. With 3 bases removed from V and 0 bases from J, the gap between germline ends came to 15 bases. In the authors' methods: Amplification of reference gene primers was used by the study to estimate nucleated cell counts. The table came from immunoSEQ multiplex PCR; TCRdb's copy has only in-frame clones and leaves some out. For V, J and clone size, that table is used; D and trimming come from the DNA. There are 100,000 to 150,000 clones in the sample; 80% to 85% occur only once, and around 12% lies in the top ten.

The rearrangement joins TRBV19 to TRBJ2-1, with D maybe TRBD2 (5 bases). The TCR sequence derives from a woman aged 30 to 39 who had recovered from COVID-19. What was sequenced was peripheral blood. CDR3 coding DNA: TGTGCCAGTAGTATTGGTGGCGGGCTGCCCTCCTACAATGAGCAGTTCTTC. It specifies CASSIGGGLPSYNEQFF.